This TCR beta chain originates from a study of vaccination and CD4 T cells after COVID-19. Study overall: The convalescents were made up of six males and four females, two of whom were Hispanic.

The CDR3 runs 13 residues. V gave up 5 bases and J gave up 4 bases; unmatched junction bases: 4. Germline CDR1 reads MNHNS; CDR2 reads SASEGT. This clonotype was detected a few times. The antigen is unknown. Documented treatment: approximately nine-day PBMC culture with coronavirus spike peptide pools or control peptides (ViraFEST assay). Cultured CD4+ T cells had their DNA profiled by the Oncomine TCR Beta short-read assay. Each CDR3 protein gets one entry after TCRdb re-called the PCR reads with MiXCR. The sample yields over 8,000 distinct CDR3 sequences, about 60% seen once. The chain links TRBV6-1 to TRBJ1-1, with 7 bases matching TRBD1. This clonotype originated in a human donor who had recovered from COVID-19. Sequencing was performed on CD4+ T cells from blood, cultured in vitro. CDR3 nucleotide sequence: TGTGCCAGCAGTCAACAGGGGTCCACTGAAGCTTTCTTT. Amino acids: CASSQQGSTEAFF.